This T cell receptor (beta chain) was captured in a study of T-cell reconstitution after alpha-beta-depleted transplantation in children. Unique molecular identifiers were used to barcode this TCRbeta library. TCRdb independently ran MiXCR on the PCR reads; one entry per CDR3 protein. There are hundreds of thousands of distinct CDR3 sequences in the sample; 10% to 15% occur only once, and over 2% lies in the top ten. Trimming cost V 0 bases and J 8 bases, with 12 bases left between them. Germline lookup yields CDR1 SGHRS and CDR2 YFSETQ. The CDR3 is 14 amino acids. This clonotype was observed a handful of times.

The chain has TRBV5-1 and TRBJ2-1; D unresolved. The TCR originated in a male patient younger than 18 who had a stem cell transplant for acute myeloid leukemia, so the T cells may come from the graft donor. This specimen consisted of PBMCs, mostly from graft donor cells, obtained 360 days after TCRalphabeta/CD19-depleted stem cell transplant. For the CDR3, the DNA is TGCGCCAGCAGCTTGGCCTTGGTTTGGGATGAGCAGTTCTTC. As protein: CASSLALVWDEQFF.